This T cell receptor (beta chain) was recovered during a study of blood T cell repertoires in COVID-19. Assay: immunoSEQ multiplex PCR; the TCRdb copy retains only in-frame clones and omits some. The sample yields over 350,000 clones, 87% seen once. With 6 bases clipped from V and 4 bases from J, the junction kept 7 bases outside the gene matches. The CDR3 length is 15 residues. Germline CDR1 reads MNHEY; CDR2 reads SMNVEV (reference sequence). This TCR came from a woman aged 50 to 65 who had recovered from COVID-19. The rearrangement links TRBV27 to TRBJ1-2; 11 nucleotides match TRBD1. Sequences were obtained from PBMCs or T cells enriched from blood (not recorded which). The CDR3 DNA is TGTGCCAGCAGCCGCGGGACAGGGGGGACCTATGGCTACACCTTC. Amino acids: CASSRGTGGTYGYTF.